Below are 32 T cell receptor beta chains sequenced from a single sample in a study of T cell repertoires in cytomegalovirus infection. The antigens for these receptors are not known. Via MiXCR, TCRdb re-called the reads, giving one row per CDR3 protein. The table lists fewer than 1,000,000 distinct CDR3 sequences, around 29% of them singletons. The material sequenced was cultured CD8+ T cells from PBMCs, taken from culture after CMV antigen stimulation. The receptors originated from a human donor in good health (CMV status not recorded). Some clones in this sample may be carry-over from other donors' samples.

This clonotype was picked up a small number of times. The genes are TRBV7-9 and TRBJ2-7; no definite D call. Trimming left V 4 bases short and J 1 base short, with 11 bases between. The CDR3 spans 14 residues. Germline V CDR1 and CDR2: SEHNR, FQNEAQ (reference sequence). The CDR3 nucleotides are TGTGCCAGCAGCTCCGGGCAGGAATCCTACGAGCAGTACGTC. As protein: CASSSGQESYEQYV.

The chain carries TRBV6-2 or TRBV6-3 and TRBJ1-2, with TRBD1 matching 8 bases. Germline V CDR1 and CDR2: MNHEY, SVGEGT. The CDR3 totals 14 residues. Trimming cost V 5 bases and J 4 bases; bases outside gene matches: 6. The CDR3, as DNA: TGTGCCAGCAGTGACCGGACAGGGAGCTATGGCTACACCTTC. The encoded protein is CASSDRTGSYGYTF.

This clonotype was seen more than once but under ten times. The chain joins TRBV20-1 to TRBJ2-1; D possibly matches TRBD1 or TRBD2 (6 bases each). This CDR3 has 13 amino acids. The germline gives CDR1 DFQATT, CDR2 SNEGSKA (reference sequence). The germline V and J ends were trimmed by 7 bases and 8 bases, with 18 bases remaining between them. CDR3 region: CSGGATKRYEQFF. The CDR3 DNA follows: TGCAGTGGGGGGGCGACAAAAAGGTATGAGCAGTTCTTC.

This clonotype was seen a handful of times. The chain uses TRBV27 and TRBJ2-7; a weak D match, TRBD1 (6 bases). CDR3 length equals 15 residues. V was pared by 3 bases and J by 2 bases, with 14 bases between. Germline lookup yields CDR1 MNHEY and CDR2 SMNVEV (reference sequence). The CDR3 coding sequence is TGTGCCAGCAGTTTTTCCAGGGGCTTGACCTACGAGCAGTACTTC. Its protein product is CASSFSRGLTYEQYF.

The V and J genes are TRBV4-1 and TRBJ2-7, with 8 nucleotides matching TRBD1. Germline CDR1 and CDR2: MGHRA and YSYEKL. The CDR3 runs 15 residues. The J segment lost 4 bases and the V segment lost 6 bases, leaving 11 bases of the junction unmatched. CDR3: CASSLSSTGAYEQYV. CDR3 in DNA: TGCGCCAGCAGTCTAAGTTCGACAGGGGCGTACGAGCAGTACGTC.

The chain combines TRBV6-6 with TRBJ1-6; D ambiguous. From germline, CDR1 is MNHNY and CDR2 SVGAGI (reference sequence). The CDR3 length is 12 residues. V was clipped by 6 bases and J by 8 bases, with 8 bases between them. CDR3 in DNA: TGTGCCAGCAGCTCTACTGATTCACCCCTCCACTTT. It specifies CASSSTDSPLHF.

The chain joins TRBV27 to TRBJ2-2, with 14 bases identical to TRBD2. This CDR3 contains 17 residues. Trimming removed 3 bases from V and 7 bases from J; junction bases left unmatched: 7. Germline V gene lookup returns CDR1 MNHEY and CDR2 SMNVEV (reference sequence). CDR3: CASSFGLAGGSIGELFF. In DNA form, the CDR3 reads TGTGCCAGCAGTTTTGGACTAGCGGGGGGTTCCATCGGGGAGCTGTTTTTT.

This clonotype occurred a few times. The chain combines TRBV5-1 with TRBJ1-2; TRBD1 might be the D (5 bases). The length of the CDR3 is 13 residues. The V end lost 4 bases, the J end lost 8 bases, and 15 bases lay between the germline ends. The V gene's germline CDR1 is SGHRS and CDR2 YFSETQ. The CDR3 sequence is CASSKGSGEGYTF. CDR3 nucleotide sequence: TGCGCCAGCAGCAAAGGGTCGGGGGAAGGCTACACCTTC.

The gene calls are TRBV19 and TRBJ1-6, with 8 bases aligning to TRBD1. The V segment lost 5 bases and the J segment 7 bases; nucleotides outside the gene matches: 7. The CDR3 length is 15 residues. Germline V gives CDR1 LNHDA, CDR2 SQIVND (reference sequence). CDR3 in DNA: TGTGCCAGTAGTCCCTGGGACAGGTGGAATTCACCCCTCCACTTT. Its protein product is CASSPWDRWNSPLHF.

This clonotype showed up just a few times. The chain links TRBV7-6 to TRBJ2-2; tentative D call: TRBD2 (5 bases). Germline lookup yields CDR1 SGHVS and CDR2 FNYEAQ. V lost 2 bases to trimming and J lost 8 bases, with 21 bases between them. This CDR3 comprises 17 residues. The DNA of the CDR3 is TGTGCCAGCAGCTTAAGCGCAGGAGGCAGCCCCTCGGGGGAGCTGTTTTTT. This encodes CASSLSAGGSPSGELFF.

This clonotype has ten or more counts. CDR3 sequence reads: CASSSGLYEQYF. DNA of the CDR3: TGTGCCAGCAGCTCGGGATTGTACGAGCAGTACTTC. The chain links TRBV7-6 to TRBJ2-7; weak D call: TRBD2 (5 bases). V shed 4 bases and J shed 4 bases, with 8 bases lying between them. The germline gives CDR1 SGHVS, CDR2 FNYEAQ. The CDR3 is 12 residues long.

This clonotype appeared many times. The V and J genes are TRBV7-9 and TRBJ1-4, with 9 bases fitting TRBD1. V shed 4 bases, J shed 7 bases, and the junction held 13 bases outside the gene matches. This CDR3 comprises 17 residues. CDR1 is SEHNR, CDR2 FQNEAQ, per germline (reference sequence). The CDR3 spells CASSSGSGTGNREKLFF. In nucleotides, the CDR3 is TGTGCCAGCAGCTCAGGGTCGGGGACAGGGAATCGTGAAAAACTGTTTTTT.

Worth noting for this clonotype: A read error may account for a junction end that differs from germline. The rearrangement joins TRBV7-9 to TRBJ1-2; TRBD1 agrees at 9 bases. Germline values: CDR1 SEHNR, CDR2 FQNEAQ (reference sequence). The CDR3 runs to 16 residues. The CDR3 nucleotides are TGTGCCAGCAGCTTAGGGGACAGGGAAGCTAACTATGGCCACACCTTC. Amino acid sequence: CASSLGDREANYGHTF.

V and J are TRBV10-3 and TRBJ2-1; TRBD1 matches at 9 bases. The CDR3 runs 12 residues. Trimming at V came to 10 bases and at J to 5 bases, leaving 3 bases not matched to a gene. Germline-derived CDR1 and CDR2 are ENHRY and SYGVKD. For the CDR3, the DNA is TGTGCCACCGGACAGGGGCACAATGAGCAGTTCTTC. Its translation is CATGQGHNEQFF.

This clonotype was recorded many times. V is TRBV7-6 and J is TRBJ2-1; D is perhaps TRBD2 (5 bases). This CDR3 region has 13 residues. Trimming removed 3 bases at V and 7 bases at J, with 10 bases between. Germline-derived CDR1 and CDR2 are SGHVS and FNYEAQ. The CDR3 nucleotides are TGTGCCAGCAGCTTCGGGGTGGGTAATGAGCAGTTCTTC. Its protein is CASSFGVGNEQFF.

The CDR3 region is CASSYSRRREKLFF. The CDR3 coding sequence is TGTGCCAGCAGTTACTCGAGACGACGGGAAAAACTGTTTTTT. The chain has TRBV6-2 or TRBV6-3 and TRBJ1-4; D uncertain. The CDR3 has 14 residues. The V end was cut by 0 bases, the J end by 8 bases, with 10 bases between. Germline CDR1 and CDR2: MNHEY and SVGEGT.

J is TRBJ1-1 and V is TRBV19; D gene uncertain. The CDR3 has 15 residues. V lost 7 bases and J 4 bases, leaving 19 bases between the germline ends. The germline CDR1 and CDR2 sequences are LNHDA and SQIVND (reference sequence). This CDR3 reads CASNLFGTLGTEAFF. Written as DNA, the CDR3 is TGTGCCAGTAACCTTTTTGGAACACTGGGCACTGAAGCTTTCTTT.

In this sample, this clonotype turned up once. The CDR3 sequence: CASRQGDSTEAFF. The CDR3 nucleotides read TGTGCCAGCAGACAGGGGGATTCTACTGAAGCTTTCTTT. V and J are TRBV2 and TRBJ1-1; TRBD1 matches at 8 bases. The germline V gene encodes CDR1 SNHLY and CDR2 FYNNEI. This CDR3 has 13 amino acids. V lost 6 bases and J lost 5; bases outside the gene matches: 5.

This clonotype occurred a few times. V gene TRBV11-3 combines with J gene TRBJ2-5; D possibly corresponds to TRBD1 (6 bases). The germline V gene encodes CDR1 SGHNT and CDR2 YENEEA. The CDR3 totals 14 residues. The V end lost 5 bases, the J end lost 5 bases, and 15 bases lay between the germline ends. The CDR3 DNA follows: TGTGCCAGCAGCCCTACAGGGTTCCGGGAGACCCAGTACTTC. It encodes CASSPTGFRETQYF. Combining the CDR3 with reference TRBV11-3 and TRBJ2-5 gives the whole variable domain EAGVVQSPRYKIIEKKQPVAFWCNPISGHNTLYWYLQNLGQGPELLIRYENEEAVDDSQLPKDRFSAERLKGVDSTLKIQPAELGDSAVYLCASSPTGFRETQYFGPGTRLLVL.

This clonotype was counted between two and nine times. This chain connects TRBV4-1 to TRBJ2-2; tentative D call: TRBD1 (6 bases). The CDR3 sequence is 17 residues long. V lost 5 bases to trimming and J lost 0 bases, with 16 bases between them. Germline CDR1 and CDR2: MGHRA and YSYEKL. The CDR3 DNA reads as TGCGCCAGCAGCTCACACCCGTGGACAGCGAACACCGGGGAGCTGTTTTTT. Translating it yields CASSSHPWTANTGELFF.

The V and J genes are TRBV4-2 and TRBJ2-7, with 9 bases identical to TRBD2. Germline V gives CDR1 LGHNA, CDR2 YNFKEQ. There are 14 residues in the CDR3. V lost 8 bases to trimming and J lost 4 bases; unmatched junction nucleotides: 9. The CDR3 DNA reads TGTGCCAGCGGCCGGGGGAGCGGGAGGTACGAGCAGTACTTC. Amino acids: CASGRGSGRYEQYF.

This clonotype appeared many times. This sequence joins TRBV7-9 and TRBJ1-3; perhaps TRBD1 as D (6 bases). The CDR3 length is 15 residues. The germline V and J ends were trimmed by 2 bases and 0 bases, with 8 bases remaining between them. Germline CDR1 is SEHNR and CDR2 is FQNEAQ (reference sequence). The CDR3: CASSLRGVSGNTIYF. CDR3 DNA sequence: TGTGCCAGCAGCTTAAGGGGGGTCTCTGGAAACACCATATATTTT.

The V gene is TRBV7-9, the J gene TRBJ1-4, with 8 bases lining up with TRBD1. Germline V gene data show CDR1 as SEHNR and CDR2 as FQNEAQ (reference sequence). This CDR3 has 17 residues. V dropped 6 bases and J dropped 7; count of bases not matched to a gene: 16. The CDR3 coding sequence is TGTGCCAGCAGATCCGGACAGGGTATAGTCCCAGCTGAAAAACTGTTTTTT. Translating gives CASRSGQGIVPAEKLFF.

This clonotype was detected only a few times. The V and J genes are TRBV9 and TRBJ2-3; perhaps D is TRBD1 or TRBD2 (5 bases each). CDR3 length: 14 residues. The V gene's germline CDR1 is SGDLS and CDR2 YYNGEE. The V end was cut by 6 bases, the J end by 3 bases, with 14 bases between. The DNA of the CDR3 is TGTGCCAGCACCGACTTGGGGGTAACAGATACGCAGTATTTT. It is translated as CASTDLGVTDTQYF. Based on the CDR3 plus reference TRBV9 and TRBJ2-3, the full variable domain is DSGVTQTPKHLITATGQRVTLRCSPRSGDLSVYWYQQSLDQGLQFLIQYYNGEERAKGNILERFSAQQFPDLHSELNLSSLELGDSALYFCASTDLGVTDTQYFGPGTRLTVL.

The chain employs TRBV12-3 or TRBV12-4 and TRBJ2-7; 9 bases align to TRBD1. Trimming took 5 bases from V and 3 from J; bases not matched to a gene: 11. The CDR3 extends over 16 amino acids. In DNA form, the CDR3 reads TGTGCCAGCAGTGGGGGACCGGGACAGGGCTACTACGAGCAGTACTTC. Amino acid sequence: CASSGGPGQGYYEQYF.

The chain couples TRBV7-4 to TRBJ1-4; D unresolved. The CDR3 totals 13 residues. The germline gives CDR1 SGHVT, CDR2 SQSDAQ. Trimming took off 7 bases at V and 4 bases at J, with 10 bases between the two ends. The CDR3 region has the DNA TGTGCCAGCATCCTCCGGATTAATGAAAAACTGTTTTTT. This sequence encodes CASILRINEKLFF.

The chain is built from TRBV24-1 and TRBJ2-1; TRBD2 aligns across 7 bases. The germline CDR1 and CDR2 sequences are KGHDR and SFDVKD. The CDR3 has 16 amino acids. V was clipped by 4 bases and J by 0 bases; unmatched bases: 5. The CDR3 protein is CATSERGGSSYNEQFF. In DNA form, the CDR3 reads TGTGCCACCAGTGAGCGCGGGGGTAGCTCCTACAATGAGCAGTTCTTC.

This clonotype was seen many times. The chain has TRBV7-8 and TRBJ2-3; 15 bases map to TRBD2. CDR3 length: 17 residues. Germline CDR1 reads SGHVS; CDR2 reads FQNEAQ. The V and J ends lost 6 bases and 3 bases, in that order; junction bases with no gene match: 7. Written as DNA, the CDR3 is TGTGCCAGCAGTAGGACTAGCGGGGGGGCCTGGACAGATACGCAGTATTTT. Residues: CASSRTSGGAWTDTQYF.

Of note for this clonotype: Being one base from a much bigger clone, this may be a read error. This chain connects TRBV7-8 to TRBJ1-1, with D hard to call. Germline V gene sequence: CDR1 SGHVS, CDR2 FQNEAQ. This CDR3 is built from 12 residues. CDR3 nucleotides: TGTGCCAACAGCTCCCGGGCCTCTGAAGCTTTCTTT. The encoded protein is CANSSRASEAFF.

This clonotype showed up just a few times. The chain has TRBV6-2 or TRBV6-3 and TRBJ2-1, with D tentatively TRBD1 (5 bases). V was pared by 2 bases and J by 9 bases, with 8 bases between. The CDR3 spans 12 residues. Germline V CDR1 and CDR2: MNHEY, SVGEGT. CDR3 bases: TGTGCCAGCAGTTACGGACAACTTGAGCAGTTCTTC. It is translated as CASSYGQLEQFF.

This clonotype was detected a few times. The CDR3 coding sequence is TGCGCCAGCAGCCAAGAGCAGCGGGGATCAGATACGCAGTATTTT. The encoded protein is CASSQEQRGSDTQYF. The chain employs TRBV4-1 and TRBJ2-3; 7 bases are shared with TRBD2. The CDR3 consists of 15 residues. Germline CDR1 MGHRA, CDR2 YSYEKL. Losses at the gene ends were 0 bases for V and 4 bases for J; bases not matched to a gene: 4.

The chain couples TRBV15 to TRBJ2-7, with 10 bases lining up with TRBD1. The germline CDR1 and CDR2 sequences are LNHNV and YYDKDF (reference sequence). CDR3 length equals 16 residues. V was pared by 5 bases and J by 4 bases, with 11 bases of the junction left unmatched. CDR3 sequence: CATSVTDRGPSYEQYF. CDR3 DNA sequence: TGTGCCACCAGCGTAACAGACAGGGGGCCATCATACGAGCAGTACTTC.